Presented here are 32 T cell receptor beta chains from one specimen sequenced in a study of cytomegalovirus exposure and HLA in healthy donors. It was with 60 Vbeta and 13 Jbeta primers that the PCR ran. Only in-frame clones appear in the TCRdb table, and some are missing; sequencing was by immunoSEQ multiplex PCR. Of about 94,000 clones listed, roughly three quarters are singletons. Material: PBMCs. All receptors derive from a woman aged 35 to 49 in good health and CMV-seronegative.

Only one count was recorded for this clone. The J gene is TRBJ2-2, the V gene TRBV29-1, with D unclear. The V and J ends lost 3 bases and 1 base respectively, with 9 bases between them. CDR3 length: 14 residues. CDR1 and CDR2 from the germline V gene are SQVTM and ANQGSEA. CDR3 nucleotide sequence: TGCAGCGTTGAGTCCGGTGGGAACACCGGGGAGCTGTTTTTT. It codes for CSVESGGNTGELFF.

The chain recombines TRBV30 with TRBJ2-7, with 10 bases fitting TRBD1. In germline, CDR1 is GTSNPN, CDR2 SVGIG (reference sequence). The CDR3 contains 14 residues. J was trimmed by 3 bases and V by 0 bases; bases with no gene match: 2. The CDR3 bases are TGTGCCTGGAGTGTAGACAGGGGGCTCTACGAGCAGTACTTC. Translating it yields CAWSVDRGLYEQYF.

The rearrangement uses TRBV12-5 and TRBJ1-2; the match to TRBD1 covers 9 bases. This CDR3 region has 17 residues. The germline V gene has CDR1 LGHNT and CDR2 FRNRAP. The ends lost 4 bases at V and 2 bases at J; junction bases unmatched: 11. This chain's CDR3 is CASGSLLRDRENYGYTF. As DNA, the CDR3 is TGTGCTAGTGGTTCCCTACTCCGGGACAGGGAAAACTATGGCTACACCTTC.

Notes on this clone: The junction does not match germline at one end; this may be a read error. The chain uses TRBV29-1 and TRBJ1-5, with D possibly being TRBD1 (5 bases). This CDR3 is 13 amino acids long. The germline gives CDR1 SQVTM, CDR2 ANQGSEA. The CDR3 DNA is TGCAGCGTTGTGGGGGGAAGCAATCAGCCCCAGAATTTT. This encodes CSVVGGSNQPQNF.

This clone was seen only once. The germline gene is not matched at one end of the junction; a read error may be the cause. This chain connects TRBV7-9 to TRBJ1-1, with D perhaps TRBD1 (6 bases). Germline lookup yields CDR1 SEHNR and CDR2 FQNEAQ (reference sequence). This CDR3 contains 14 residues. CDR3 sequence reads: CASSLDRWDTEAFF. The DNA of the CDR3 is TGTGCCAGCAGTTTAGACAGGTGGGACACTGAAGCTTTCTTT.

The chain links TRBV5-6 to TRBJ1-2; TRBD1 agrees at 10 bases. J gave up 2 bases and V 1 base, and 11 bases lay outside the gene matches. The CDR3 sequence is 18 residues long. Germline assignment: CDR1 SGHDT and CDR2 YYEEEE. The CDR3 here is CASSLNWGWDRGNYGYTF. As DNA, the CDR3 is TGTGCCAGCAGCTTGAACTGGGGATGGGACAGGGGAAACTATGGCTACACCTTC.

With regard to this clone: In the same sample, other DNA sequences code for this CDR3. V gene TRBV28 combines with J gene TRBJ1-5; 8 nucleotides line up with TRBD1. CDR3 length equals 15 residues. V shed 5 bases and J 3 bases; nucleotides not matched to a gene: 6. Germline lookup yields CDR1 MDHEN and CDR2 SYDVKM. CDR3 nucleotides: TGTGCCAGCAGTCCGCGGACAGGGCTCAATCAGCCCCAGCATTTT. Protein sequence: CASSPRTGLNQPQHF.

The chain links TRBV6-6 to TRBJ1-5; D is possibly TRBD1 (5 bases). CDR1 and CDR2 from the germline V gene are MNHNY and SVGAGI (reference sequence). The germline V and J ends were trimmed by 3 bases and 10 bases, with 16 bases remaining between them. The CDR3 extends over 14 amino acids. CDR3 sequence reads: CASSYATPGRPQHF. In DNA, the CDR3 is TGTGCCAGCAGTTATGCAACCCCAGGGCGTCCCCAGCATTTT.

Details on this clone: Relative to the germline gene, one junction end is altered; a read error may explain this. The chain is built from TRBV6-6 and TRBJ1-5; 9 bases map to TRBD1. The CDR3 runs to 12 residues. CDR1 MNHNY and CDR2 SVGAGI come from the germline V gene (reference sequence). The CDR3 DNA sequence: TGTGCCAGCAGTCCGCCGGGACAGGGCCCTTCATTT. As protein: CASSPPGQGPSF.

V is TRBV15 and J is TRBJ2-7, with TRBD1 identical over 10 bases. This CDR3 has 15 amino acids. V dropped 0 bases and J dropped 6; count of bases not matched to a gene: 5. Germline assignment: CDR1 LNHNV and CDR2 YYDKDF (reference sequence). The CDR3 reads CATSREPRQGAEQYF. CDR3 nucleotide sequence: TGTGCCACCAGCAGAGAACCCCGACAGGGGGCCGAGCAGTACTTC.

The J gene is TRBJ1-5, the V gene TRBV7-9; D is uncertain. The V gene lost 6 bases and the J gene lost 0 bases, with 9 bases spanning the gap. Germline values: CDR1 SEHNR, CDR2 FQNEAQ (reference sequence). The CDR3 consists of 14 residues. The chain's CDR3 is CASSHEGSNQPQHF. Here the CDR3 DNA reads TGTGCCAGCAGTCACGAGGGTAGCAATCAGCCCCAGCATTTT.

The chain uses TRBV7-2 and TRBJ2-1; 8 bases line up with TRBD2. Germline trimming cut 1 base from V and 3 bases from J; bases unmatched to any gene: 5. This CDR3 spans 16 amino acids. The germline V gene encodes CDR1 SGHTA and CDR2 FQGNSA. CDR3 loop: CASSLGGGLGYNEQFF. CDR3 DNA sequence: TGTGCCAGCAGCTTAGGCGGGGGGCTGGGCTACAATGAGCAGTTCTTC.

The chain couples TRBV4-1 to TRBJ1-6; no firm D call. This CDR3 region has 12 residues. Germline V gives CDR1 MGHRA, CDR2 YSYEKL. Trimming stripped 1 base from V and 7 bases from J, with 2 bases between. The CDR3, as DNA: TGCGCCAGCAGCCAAGCAAATTCACCCCTCCACTTT. Translated: CASSQANSPLHF.

The gene calls are TRBV2 and TRBJ2-7; D possibly corresponds to TRBD2 (6 bases). Per germline, CDR1 SNHLY and CDR2 FYNNEI. The CDR3 is 12 amino acids. Trimming cost V 7 bases and J 1 base, with 8 bases left between them. CDR3 region: CASMRGSYEQYF. For the CDR3, the DNA is TGTGCCAGCATGCGGGGTTCCTACGAGCAGTACTTC.

V is TRBV7-2 and J is TRBJ2-2; 15 positions match TRBD2. Losses at the gene ends were 5 bases for V and 7 bases for J; bases not matched to a gene: 8. The CDR3 has 17 amino acids. The germline V gene has CDR1 SGHTA and CDR2 FQGNSA. CDR3 sequence reads: CASSPGLAGGHGGELFF. CDR3 coding DNA: TGTGCCAGCAGCCCGGGACTAGCGGGGGGCCATGGCGGGGAGCTGTTTTTT.

This rearrangement joins TRBV4-3 to TRBJ2-3; 7 bases align to TRBD1. CDR1 and CDR2 from the germline V gene are LGHNA and YSLEER. Unmatched junction bases numbered 10, after V lost 4 bases and J lost 0 bases. CDR3 size: 17 residues. The CDR3 DNA follows: TGCGCCAGCAGCCCTTCGGGTTCGGGACAGAGCACAGATACGCAGTATTTT. Protein: CASSPSGSGQSTDTQYF.

The rearrangement joins TRBV4-2 to TRBJ2-5; 7 positions agree with TRBD1. With V trimmed by 2 bases and J by 9 bases, 0 bases remained unmatched. The CDR3 covers 11 residues. Germline CDR1 LGHNA, CDR2 YNFKEQ. CDR3 amino acids: CASSQRGPQYF. DNA of the CDR3: TGTGCCAGCAGCCAAAGGGGGCCCCAGTACTTC.

The rearrangement uses TRBV28 and TRBJ2-7; 8 positions agree with TRBD1. This CDR3 has 14 residues. Germline lookup yields CDR1 MDHEN and CDR2 SYDVKM. V trimming: 7 bases; J trimming: 3 bases; junction bases outside the gene matches: 8. The CDR3 sequence is CASTGTGGNYEQYF. CDR3 bases: TGTGCCAGCACCGGGACAGGTGGCAACTACGAGCAGTACTTC.

The CDR3 DNA sequence: TGTGCCAGCAGCCCGGGACACGAAGTTGAAAAACTGTTTTTT. This encodes CASSPGHEVEKLFF. This chain joins TRBV7-2 and TRBJ1-4, with D possibly TRBD1 on 6 matching bases. The CDR3 has 14 amino acids. Trimming stripped 5 bases from V and 7 bases from J, with 14 bases between. Germline V CDR1 and CDR2: SGHTA, FQGNSA.

There are a few counts of this clone. The V and J genes are TRBV19 and TRBJ1-1; 9 bases are shared with TRBD1. Germline CDR1 is LNHDA and CDR2 is SQIVND (reference sequence). Trimming cost V 7 bases and J 0 bases; bases outside gene matches: 12. CDR3 size: 17 residues. The CDR3 reads CASMTQGARQMNTEAFF. The CDR3 region has the DNA TGTGCCAGTATGACACAGGGGGCCCGACAAATGAACACTGAAGCTTTCTTT.

The gene calls are TRBV7-2 and TRBJ1-1; the D is unclear. Germline V lookup: CDR1 SGHTA, CDR2 FQGNSA. Trimming removed 1 base from V and 5 bases from J, with 11 bases in between. The CDR3 runs 14 residues. CDR3 residues: CASSLGEKRTEAFF. The CDR3 coding sequence is TGTGCCAGCAGCTTAGGGGAGAAACGAACTGAAGCTTTCTTT.

The rearrangement joins TRBV7-8 to TRBJ1-1; tentative D call: TRBD1 (6 bases). Trimming stripped 5 bases from V and 1 base from J, with 8 bases between. Germline loops: CDR1 SGHVS, CDR2 FQNEAQ. The CDR3 covers 13 residues. CDR3 coding DNA: TGTGCCAGCAGCCCGACAGGGAACACTGAAGCTTTCTTT. Translation gives CASSPTGNTEAFF.

The rearrangement uses TRBV6-6 and TRBJ2-7; D is perhaps TRBD2 (5 bases). In germline, CDR1 is MNHNY, CDR2 SVGAGI (reference sequence). The CDR3 has 12 amino acids. V was trimmed by 0 bases and J by 10 bases, leaving 10 bases between them. In DNA form, the CDR3 reads TGTGCCAGCAGTTACTCGTCGAGGGAACAGTACTTC. Protein: CASSYSSREQYF.

This clone was observed a single time. The chain is built from TRBV9 and TRBJ1-1; 9 positions agree with TRBD1. V lost 2 bases and J lost 4; bases outside the gene matches: 6. Looked up from germline, CDR1 is SGDLS and CDR2 is YYNGEE. The CDR3 totals 15 residues. CDR3 nucleotides: TGTGCCAGCAGCGTGTCGGGACAGGGTTTCACTGAAGCTTTCTTT. This sequence encodes CASSVSGQGFTEAFF.

The rearrangement links TRBV4-2 to TRBJ2-2; 8 bases align to TRBD2. The CDR3 has 16 amino acids. Per the germline V gene, CDR1 is LGHNA and CDR2 is YNFKEQ. Losses at the gene ends were 2 bases for V and 9 bases for J; bases not matched to a gene: 11. CDR3 protein: CASSQFGTSSFRELFF. The CDR3 coding sequence is TGTGCCAGCAGCCAATTCGGGACTAGTAGTTTCCGGGAGCTGTTTTTT.

The chain recombines TRBV6-5 with TRBJ2-2; 9 bases match TRBD2. The germline V gene has CDR1 MNHEY and CDR2 SVGAGI. The J segment lost 6 bases and the V segment lost 6 bases, leaving 5 bases of the junction unmatched. The length of the CDR3 is 14 residues. The CDR3 here is CASRGLAIAGELFF. CDR3 nucleotide sequence: TGTGCCAGCAGGGGACTAGCAATCGCCGGGGAGCTGTTTTTT.

The V call is TRBV29-1, the J call TRBJ2-3; maybe TRBD2 (6 bases). CDR1 is SQVTM, CDR2 ANQGSEA, per germline. The CDR3 contains 15 residues. V was shortened by 4 bases and J by 3 bases, with 17 bases between the two germline ends. This chain's CDR3 is CSVAPGLRLTDTQYF. The DNA for the CDR3 is TGCAGCGTTGCCCCGGGACTTAGACTTACAGATACGCAGTATTTT.

The chain couples TRBV29-1 to TRBJ2-7, with D possibly matching TRBD1 (6 bases). The V gene's germline CDR1 is SQVTM and CDR2 ANQGSEA. V was shortened by 6 bases and J by 0 bases, with 12 bases between the two germline ends. The CDR3 spans 13 residues. This chain's CDR3 is CSVGGTCSYEQYF. In DNA form, the CDR3 reads TGCAGCGTGGGTGGGACATGCTCCTACGAGCAGTACTTC.

This clone was seen a single time. The chain recombines TRBV2 with TRBJ1-1; D remains ambiguous. Germline CDR1 is SNHLY and CDR2 is FYNNEI. Trimming left V 9 bases short and J 2 bases short, with 13 bases between. The CDR3 is 13 amino acids. The CDR3 coding sequence is TGTGCCAGTCACGTGGAGGTCAACACTGAAGCTTTCTTT. It encodes CASHVEVNTEAFF.

Written as DNA, the CDR3 is TGTGCCAGCTCACCCACGCAGGCTAACTATGGCTACACCTTC. Its protein is CASSPTQANYGYTF. V is TRBV18 and J is TRBJ1-2; D is uncertain. The V end was cut by 3 bases, the J end by 0 bases, with 8 bases between. This CDR3 has 14 amino acids. CDR1 is KGHSH and CDR2 is LQKENI in the germline V gene.

The chain links TRBV4-1 to TRBJ1-5; a possible D gene is TRBD1 (5 bases). CDR1 is MGHRA and CDR2 is YSYEKL in the germline V gene. Trimming shortened V by 5 bases and J by 7 bases, and 24 bases separated the two germline ends. This CDR3 has 17 residues. CDR3 amino acids: CASSSHLNRTNRQPQHF. The CDR3 region has the DNA TGCGCCAGCAGCTCCCATCTCAACAGAACCAACAGGCAGCCCCAGCATTTT.

V and J are TRBV2 and TRBJ2-7, with 10 bases that match TRBD1. The CDR3 consists of 14 residues. After removal of 6 bases from V and 3 bases from J, the junction contained 5 bases not matched to a gene. Germline loops: CDR1 SNHLY, CDR2 FYNNEI. The DNA for the CDR3 is TGTGCCAGCAGGGGGGACAGGGGCAGCTACGAGCAGTACTTC. Protein sequence: CASRGDRGSYEQYF.